Each of the 26 T cell receptor beta chains below was sequenced from the same sample in a study of blood T cell repertoires in COVID-19. Libraries were prepared by immunoSEQ multiplex PCR; TCRdb keeps only in-frame clonotypes and omits some of them. The sample contains 250,000 to 300,000 clones, more than 75% of which appear only once. The sample consisted of PBMCs or T cells enriched from blood (not recorded which). These receptors were collected from a woman in her 40s with acute COVID-19.

V gene TRBV19 combines with J gene TRBJ1-3; 10 bases are shared with TRBD1. Losses at the gene ends were 10 bases for V and 0 bases for J; bases not matched to a gene: 18. Per germline, CDR1 LNHDA and CDR2 SQIVND (reference sequence). This CDR3 is 19 amino acids long. The DNA of the CDR3 is TGTGCCACTCACGGGACAGGGGTCTACTTACTCAGCTCTGGAAACACCATATATTTT. This gives the protein CATHGTGVYLLSSGNTIYF.

This chain uses TRBV24-1 with TRBJ2-1; 7 nucleotides agree with TRBD2. The CDR3 is made up of 18 amino acids. The trim removed 4 bases at V and 5 bases at J, leaving 16 bases unmatched. CDR1 KGHDR and CDR2 SFDVKD come from the germline V gene. CDR3 region: CATSDRPLGAGADNEQFF. In DNA, the CDR3 is TGTGCCACCAGTGACCGACCCCTTGGGGCGGGAGCCGACAATGAGCAGTTCTTC.

The genes are TRBV2 and TRBJ2-3, with 9 nucleotides matching TRBD2. The CDR3 contains 14 residues. V was clipped by 9 bases and J by 2 bases; unmatched bases: 6. Germline V gene lookup returns CDR1 SNHLY and CDR2 FYNNEI. CDR3 coding DNA: TGTGCCAGTGGAGGGACTAGCCACACAGATACGCAGTATTTT. It codes for CASGGTSHTDTQYF.

The chain employs TRBV12-5 and TRBJ2-1; 7 positions match TRBD1. The CDR3 extends over 18 amino acids. Looked up from germline, CDR1 is LGHNT and CDR2 is FRNRAP. After removal of 0 bases from V and 4 bases from J, the junction contained 12 bases not matched to a gene. The CDR3 bases are TGTGCTAGTGGTTTGGTATTGGGGGCAGACAGGGTTTACAATGAGCAGTTCTTC. This encodes CASGLVLGADRVYNEQFF.

The chain employs TRBV30 and TRBJ2-1; 10 nucleotides align to TRBD2. The CDR3 sequence is 12 residues long. V was clipped by 0 bases and J by 12 bases; unmatched bases: 2. CDR1 is GTSNPN, CDR2 SVGIG, per germline (reference sequence). CDR3 in amino acids: CAWSVGLALQFF. CDR3 bases: TGTGCCTGGAGTGTGGGACTAGCGTTGCAGTTCTTC.

The chain recombines TRBV11-2 with TRBJ1-4; no firm D call. Between the trimmed V and J ends, which lost 5 bases and 7 bases, there was a span of 17 bases. This CDR3 contains 15 residues. Germline V gives CDR1 SGHAT, CDR2 FQNNGV. The CDR3 reads CASSKVGVWIEKLFF. For the CDR3, the DNA is TGTGCCAGCAGCAAAGTCGGGGTTTGGATTGAAAAACTGTTTTTT.

This chain connects TRBV30 to TRBJ1-1, with no clear D. Germline V CDR1 and CDR2: GTSNPN, SVGIG (reference sequence). The CDR3 spans 15 residues. Trimming took 2 bases from V and 1 from J, leaving 14 bases between them. The chain's CDR3 is CAWSPTLAGNTEAFF. DNA of the CDR3: TGTGCCTGGAGTCCGACCCTGGCAGGGAACACTGAAGCTTTCTTT.

This clone was counted only a few times. The V gene is TRBV15, the J gene TRBJ2-7, with D maybe TRBD1 (6 bases). Trimming left V 3 bases short and J 2 bases short, with 11 bases between. This CDR3 comprises 14 residues. Germline CDR1 is LNHNV and CDR2 is YYDKDF (reference sequence). Here the CDR3 reads CATSRGDTAYEQYF. DNA of the CDR3: TGTGCCACCAGCAGGGGGGACACGGCCTACGAGCAGTACTTC.

V usage is TRBV5-6 and J usage is TRBJ2-1; D may be TRBD2 (7 bases). Germline V gene sequence: CDR1 SGHDT, CDR2 YYEEEE. This CDR3 is 17 amino acids long. The germline V and J ends were trimmed by 4 bases and 1 base, with 18 bases remaining between them. The CDR3 DNA is TGTGCCAGCAGCCTGAACCTGCGGGGGCGTTCCTACAATGAGCAGTTCTTC. It codes for CASSLNLRGRSYNEQFF.

The chain combines TRBV28 with TRBJ1-5; D possibly corresponds to TRBD1 (6 bases). Germline V lookup: CDR1 MDHEN, CDR2 SYDVKM. There are 14 residues in the CDR3. The ends were cut back, 1 base at V and 7 bases at J, with 11 bases in the middle. Here the CDR3 reads CASSLLGRGQPQHF. DNA for the CDR3: TGTGCCAGCAGTTTATTGGGGAGGGGGCAGCCCCAGCATTTT.

The chain has TRBV7-2 and TRBJ1-2, with D perhaps matching TRBD1 (5 bases). This CDR3 is 13 amino acids long. CDR1 SGHTA and CDR2 FQGNSA come from the germline V gene. V gave up 7 bases and J gave up 7 bases, with 16 bases separating them. The CDR3 region is CASTDRTGGGYTF. The CDR3 coding sequence is TGTGCCAGCACCGACCGGACGGGGGGTGGCTACACCTTC. Variable domain in full (rest from reference TRBV7-2 and TRBJ1-2): GAGVSQSPSNKVTEKGKDVELRCDPISGHTALYWYRQSLGQGLEFLIYFQGNSAPDKSGLPSDRFSAERTGGSVSTLTIQRTQQEDSAVYLCASTDRTGGGYTFGSGTRLTVV.

The V and J genes are TRBV7-2 and TRBJ1-5; D might be TRBD1 (5 bases). The ends were cut back, 0 bases at V and 2 bases at J, with 8 bases in the middle. CDR1 and CDR2 (germline): SGHTA, FQGNSA. The CDR3 contains 15 residues. In DNA form, the CDR3 reads TGTGCCAGCAGCTTAGCTCAGGGTGGCAATCAGCCCCAGCATTTT. Its protein product is CASSLAQGGNQPQHF. Based on the CDR3 plus reference TRBV7-2 and TRBJ1-5, the full variable domain is GAGVSQSPSNKVTEKGKDVELRCDPISGHTALYWYRQSLGQGLEFLIYFQGNSAPDKSGLPSDRFSAERTGGSVSTLTIQRTQQEDSAVYLCASSLAQGGNQPQHFGDGTRLSIL.

The rearrangement uses TRBV5-6 and TRBJ2-7, with 12 positions matching TRBD1. Looked up from germline, CDR1 is SGHDT and CDR2 is YYEEEE. The trim removed 1 base at V and 7 bases at J, leaving 6 bases unmatched. The CDR3 spans 15 residues. The CDR3: CASSLLGQGAREQYF. The DNA for the CDR3 is TGTGCCAGCAGCTTGCTGGGACAGGGGGCGCGAGAGCAGTACTTC.

This rearrangement joins TRBV29-1 to TRBJ1-2; a possible D gene is TRBD1 (5 bases). CDR1 is SQVTM, CDR2 ANQGSEA, per germline. Deletions cut 4 bases from V and 4 bases from J, with 16 bases between. The CDR3 extends over 14 amino acids. The CDR3 loop is CSVVSGAVGYGYTF. DNA of the CDR3: TGCAGCGTTGTGTCTGGGGCAGTGGGCTATGGCTACACCTTC.

This chain links TRBV6-1 with TRBJ1-1; TRBD1 aligns across 7 bases. The V segment lost 2 bases and the J segment 8 bases; nucleotides outside the gene matches: 8. The CDR3 consists of 14 residues. Per germline, CDR1 MNHNS and CDR2 SASEGT. In nucleotides, the CDR3 is TGTGCCAGCAGTGAATATCGAGGGGGCGGAGAAGCTTTCTTT. This codes for CASSEYRGGGEAFF.

The chain carries TRBV28 and TRBJ1-2, with D unresolved. Germline loops: CDR1 MDHEN, CDR2 SYDVKM. This CDR3 has 14 residues. Trimming removed 4 bases from V and 1 base from J, with 10 bases in between. The CDR3 is CASSYLGVNYGYTF. In nucleotides, the CDR3 is TGTGCCAGCAGTTACCTCGGGGTTAACTATGGCTACACCTTC.

The chain couples TRBV5-1 to TRBJ2-2; 7 bases align to TRBD2. J gave up 3 bases and V 3 bases, and 5 bases lay outside the gene matches. CDR3 length: 15 residues. The germline V gene encodes CDR1 SGHRS and CDR2 YFSETQ. CDR3 DNA sequence: TGCGCCAGCAGCTCCAGCGGGACCTACACCGGGGAGCTGTTTTTT. Residues: CASSSSGTYTGELFF.

This chain connects TRBV18 to TRBJ1-6; D unclear. Germline CDR1 is KGHSH and CDR2 is LQKENI. This CDR3 spans 16 amino acids. V lost 6 bases and J 3 bases, leaving 15 bases between the germline ends. The CDR3 is CASSLQSRDYNSPLHF. Here the CDR3 DNA reads TGTGCCAGCTCTCTTCAGTCCCGGGACTATAATTCACCCCTCCACTTT.

The rearrangement uses TRBV18 and TRBJ2-4; D unclear. This CDR3 spans 14 amino acids. The germline gives CDR1 KGHSH, CDR2 LQKENI. Trimming pared 6 bases from V and 0 bases from J, leaving 9 bases between. The CDR3 DNA is TGTGCCAGCTCGCGATCCCTAGCCAAAAACATTCAGTACTTC. Its protein product is CASSRSLAKNIQYF.

This clone was found a few times. The CDR3 sequence: CASSLDSYYGYTF. Written as DNA, the CDR3 is TGTGCCAGCAGCTTGGACAGTTATTATGGCTACACCTTC. The chain is built from TRBV13 and TRBJ1-2; D might be TRBD1 (6 bases). Trimming removed 3 bases at V and 5 bases at J, with 10 bases between. The germline V gene encodes CDR1 PRHDT and CDR2 FYEKMQ (reference sequence). This CDR3 is 13 amino acids long. Combining the CDR3 with reference TRBV13 and TRBJ1-2 gives the whole variable domain AAGVIQSPRHLIKEKRETATLKCYPIPRHDTVYWYQQGPGQDPQFLISFYEKMQSDKGSIPDRFSAQQFSDYHSELNMSSLELGDSALYFCASSLDSYYGYTFGSGTRLTVV.

The chain joins TRBV30 to TRBJ2-1; the match to TRBD2 covers 12 bases. This CDR3 is built from 18 residues. CDR1 and CDR2 from the germline V gene are GTSNPN and SVGIG (reference sequence). V gave up 0 bases and J gave up 8 bases; unmatched junction bases: 14. The CDR3 DNA reads as TGTGCCTGGAGTGTACTGAGGACTAGCGGGGTCCGGGTCGATGAGCAGTTCTTC. This codes for CAWSVLRTSGVRVDEQFF.

The chain recombines TRBV18 with TRBJ1-2; 9 bases are a match to TRBD1. J gave up 3 bases and V 2 bases, and 13 bases lay outside the gene matches. Per the germline V gene, CDR1 is KGHSH and CDR2 is LQKENI. The CDR3 loop spans 18 amino acids. The CDR3, as DNA: TGTGCCAGCTCACCAACAGGGACAGGGTTTTTTTCGGACTATGGCTACACCTTC. Translation: CASSPTGTGFFSDYGYTF.

The genes are TRBV5-1 and TRBJ1-2; 7 bases align to TRBD1. Germline values: CDR1 SGHRS, CDR2 YFSETQ. The CDR3 totals 15 residues. With 4 bases clipped from V and 8 bases from J, the junction kept 14 bases outside the gene matches. The CDR3: CASSPWTGSARGYTF. In nucleotides, the CDR3 is TGCGCCAGCAGCCCCTGGACAGGTAGTGCGCGAGGCTACACCTTC. Together with reference TRBV5-1 and TRBJ1-2, the CDR3 gives the full variable domain: KAGVTQTPRYLIKTRGQQVTLSCSPISGHRSVSWYQQTPGQGLQFLFEYFSETQRNKGNFPGRFSGRQFSNSRSEMNVSTLELGDSALYLCASSPWTGSARGYTFGSGTRLTVV.

This clone was seen more than once but under ten times. The rearrangement joins TRBV6-1 to TRBJ1-6, with D possibly TRBD1 on 5 matching bases. The length of the CDR3 is 16 residues. From germline, CDR1 is MNHNS and CDR2 SASEGT. The V end was cut by 4 bases, the J end by 9 bases, with 19 bases between. In DNA form, the CDR3 reads TGTGCCAGCAGTGGCGGGAGCATCCCTGGGACTTCACCCCTCCACTTT. It codes for CASSGGSIPGTSPLHF.

The genes are TRBV14 and TRBJ2-1; D not resolved. The CDR3 contains 15 residues. V dropped 4 bases and J dropped 8 bases, with 18 bases sitting between them. From germline, CDR1 is SGHDN and CDR2 FVKESK. For the CDR3, the DNA is TGTGCCAGCAGCCTCCGGCTCACCTCAAGCGATGAGCAGTTCTTC. It encodes CASSLRLTSSDEQFF.

V and J are TRBV20-1 and TRBJ1-1; 8 bases agree with TRBD1. CDR3 length equals 11 residues. Germline V CDR1 and CDR2: DFQATT, SNEGSKA (reference sequence). V dropped 5 bases and J dropped 7; count of bases not matched to a gene: 3. The CDR3 here is CSAEDRVEAFF. The CDR3 DNA reads TGCAGTGCTGAGGACAGGGTTGAAGCTTTCTTT.